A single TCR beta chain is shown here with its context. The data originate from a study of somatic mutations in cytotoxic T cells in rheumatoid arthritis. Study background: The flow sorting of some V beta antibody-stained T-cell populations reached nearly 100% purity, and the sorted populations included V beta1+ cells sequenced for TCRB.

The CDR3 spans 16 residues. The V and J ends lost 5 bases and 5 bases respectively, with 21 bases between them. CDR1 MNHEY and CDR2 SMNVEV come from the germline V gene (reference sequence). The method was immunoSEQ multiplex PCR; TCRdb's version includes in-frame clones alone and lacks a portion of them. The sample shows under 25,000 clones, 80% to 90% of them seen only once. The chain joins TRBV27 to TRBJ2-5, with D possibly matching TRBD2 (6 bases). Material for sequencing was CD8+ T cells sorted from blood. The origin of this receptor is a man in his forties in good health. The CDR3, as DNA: TGTGCCAGCAGTCCACGGGACTTTCTAAGATGGGAGACCCAGTACTTC. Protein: CASSPRDFLRWETQYF.